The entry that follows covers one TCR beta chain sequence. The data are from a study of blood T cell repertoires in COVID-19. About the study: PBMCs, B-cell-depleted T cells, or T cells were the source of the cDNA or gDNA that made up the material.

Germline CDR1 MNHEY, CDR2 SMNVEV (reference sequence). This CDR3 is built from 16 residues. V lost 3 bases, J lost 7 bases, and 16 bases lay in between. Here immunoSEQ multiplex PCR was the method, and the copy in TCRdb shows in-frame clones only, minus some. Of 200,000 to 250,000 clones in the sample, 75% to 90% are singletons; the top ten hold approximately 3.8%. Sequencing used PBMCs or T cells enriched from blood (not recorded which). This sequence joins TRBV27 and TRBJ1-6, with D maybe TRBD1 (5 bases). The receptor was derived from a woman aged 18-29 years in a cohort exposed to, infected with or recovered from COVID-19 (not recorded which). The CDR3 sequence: CASSFYRGGENSPLHF. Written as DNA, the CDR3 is TGTGCCAGCAGTTTCTATAGGGGTGGTGAAAATTCACCCCTCCACTTT.